A selection of T cell receptor beta chains follows, all from one sample in a study of CD8 T cells in ankylosing spondylitis. TCRdb ran MiXCR on the 5' RACE reads and lists one entry per CDR3 protein. The data hold fewer than 350,000 distinct CDR3 sequences, with 11% observed a single time. Material: blood, either unsorted or a sorted T cell fraction (not recorded which). These receptors all stem from a female donor with ankylosing spondylitis or in good health (not recorded which). CDR3s include the opening cysteine and the closing phenylalanine or tryptophan. D genes are given only for firm matches. Some rows mark clone size as missing; the rest say once, few, many or name a class of expanded clone.

CDR3aa	CDR3nt	d_gene	j_gene	v_gene	abundance
CASSLGSQETQYF	TGCGCCAGCAGCTTGGGTTCGCAAGAGACCCAGTACTTC	.	TRBJ2-5	TRBV5-1	many
CASGRGSSSYNEQFF	TGTGCCAGTGGGAGGGGTTCGAGCTCCTACAATGAGCAGTTCTTC	TRBD2	TRBJ2-1	TRBV12-3/TRBV12-4	many
CSVFEGQGSSGANVLTF	TGCAGCGTCTTCGAAGGGCAGGGAAGTTCTGGGGCCAACGTCCTGACTTTC	.	TRBJ2-6	TRBV29-1	many
CASSFRTGDTQYF	TGTGCCAGCAGCTTTAGGACTGGGGATACGCAGTATTTT	.	TRBJ2-3	TRBV7-2	many
CASSEVRNQPQHF	TGTGCCAGCTCAGAGGTCAGGAATCAGCCCCAGCATTTT	.	TRBJ1-5	TRBV19	few
CASSQGQGSNNEQFF	TGCGCCAGCAGCCAAGGACAGGGGTCCAACAATGAGCAGTTCTTC	TRBD1	TRBJ2-1	TRBV4-3	.
CASSLGLGQGDANYGYTF	TGTGCCAGCAGCTTGGGTTTGGGACAGGGGGACGCTAACTATGGCTACACCTTC	TRBD1	TRBJ1-2	TRBV11-2	many
CASSLDSGELFF	TGTGCCAGCAGCTTAGATTCTGGGGAGCTGTTTTTT	.	TRBJ2-2	TRBV11-2	many
CASSSPPGQGVPYEQYF	TGTGCCAGCAGTTCCCCCCCGGGGCAGGGGGTCCCCTACGAGCAGTACTTC	TRBD1	TRBJ2-7	TRBV28	many
CASSQGLSSYEQYF	TGTGCCAGCAGCCAAGGCCTAAGCTCCTACGAGCAGTACTTC	.	TRBJ2-7	TRBV14	many
CASSLGTGDGYTF	TGTGCCAGCAGCTTAGGGACAGGGGATGGCTACACCTTC	TRBD1	TRBJ1-2	TRBV7-2	many
CASRLAGVAQYF	TGTGCCAGCAGATTAGCGGGAGTAGCGCAGTATTTT	TRBD2	TRBJ2-3	TRBV7-2	many
CASSFGVQQGANSPLHF	TGCGCCAGCAGCTTTGGAGTTCAGCAGGGGGCGAATTCACCCCTCCACTTT	TRBD1	TRBJ1-6	TRBV5-1	many
CASSRDNPETQYF	TGTGCCAGCAGCCGGGACAATCCGGAGACCCAGTACTTC	.	TRBJ2-5	TRBV5-6	.
CSASRDRGYEQYF	TGCAGTGCTAGTCGGGACAGGGGCTACGAGCAGTACTTC	TRBD1	TRBJ2-7	TRBV20-1	.